This TCR beta chain comes out of a study of T cells after posttransplantation cyclophosphamide. V was pared by 5 bases and J by 1 base, with 3 bases of the junction left unmatched. CDR1 and CDR2 (germline): SGHTA, FQGNSA. CDR3 length: 14 amino acids. This clone has ten or more counts. Other DNA variants within this sample encode the same CDR3. TCRdb's table, derived via immunoSEQ multiplex PCR, lists solely in-frame clones and lacks some. The sample presents about 41,000 clones, none singletons. This receptor was identified in a man younger than 40 in good health and a related stem cell transplant donor. Specimen: PBMCs. The genes are TRBV7-2 and TRBJ1-1, with 8 bases lining up with TRBD1. The CDR3 loop is CASSRGQGNTEAFF. CDR3 in DNA: TGTGCCAGCAGCCGCGGACAGGGGAACACTGAAGCTTTCTTT.